This T cell receptor (beta chain) was sequenced for a study of T cell responses to AZD1222 COVID-19 vaccine. About the study: Pooled in the analysis were second doses at about 4 or about 12 weeks. Study findings and constraints: The breadth and depth of Spike-specific TCRs increased once two AZD1222 doses had been given. There were vaccine-associated CD4 TCRs across spike, dominant at 160-218 and 743-854. None of the repertoires were sampled until the peak T cell response had passed.

As for this clone: The antigen remains unidentified.

Repertoires were generated with immunoSEQ multiplex PCR, while TCRdb's copy carries only in-frame clones and drops some. The repertoire includes 80,000 or so clones, over 90% of them detected once, and roughly 5.6% sits in the top ten. V was cut by 1 base and J by 5 bases, with 17 bases left in between. Germline CDR1 reads LGHDT; CDR2 reads YNNKEL (reference sequence). The CDR3 extends over 16 amino acids. Specimen: peripheral blood, collected on day 0 of AZD1222 vaccination. The chain carries TRBV3-1 (or the pseudogene TRBV3-2) and TRBJ2-5; D tentatively fits TRBD1 or TRBD2 (5 bases each). This receptor was taken from an adult in good health. The CDR3 is CASSQGWDRVGETQYF. As DNA, the CDR3 is TGTGCCAGCAGCCAAGGATGGGACCGGGTCGGGGAGACCCAGTACTTC.